These T cell receptor beta chains were read from a single sample in a study of post-analysis software for immune sequencing data. TCRdb processed the PCR reads anew with MiXCR; each CDR3 protein has one entry. The data show some 890,000 distinct CDR3 sequences, with under 70% seen just once and roughly 4.4% held by the top ten. The sample comprised blood. The receptors originated from a girl aged 10-17 years with multiple sclerosis. Both conserved end residues are part of each CDR3. D genes are given only for firm matches. Expanded clones are given a class, and other clones once, few, many or no size at all.

D	V	J	size	DNA	CDR3
NA	TRBV5-1	TRBJ2-5	NA	TGCGCCAGCAGCTTCCCAGTGACAGGTGGCGAGACCCAGTACTTC	CASSFPVTGGETQYF
TRBD1	TRBV5-1	TRBJ2-1	NA	TGCGCCAGCAGCAAAGACGGGACAGGGGTGAGGAATGAGCAGTTCTTC	CASSKDGTGVRNEQFF
NA	TRBV12-5	TRBJ1-2	NA	TGTGCTAGTGGTTTAAATCCCGATTATGGCTACACCTTC	CASGLNPDYGYTF
NA	TRBV15	TRBJ2-5	NA	TGTGCCACCGGACCCAGGACCCAAGAGACCCAGTACTTC	CATGPRTQETQYF
NA	TRBV29-1	TRBJ1-2	few	TGCAGCGCGACCGGGACTGCGGATGGCTACACCTTC	CSATGTADGYTF
NA	TRBV18	TRBJ2-5	many	TGTGCCAGCAGCCCCGGGTCCCAAGAGACCCAGTACTTC	CASSPGSQETQYF
NA	TRBV5-1	TRBJ1-2	NA	TGCGCCAGCAGCTGGGGGACCAGAGAACTCTATGGCTACACCTTC	CASSWGTRELYGYTF
NA	TRBV5-1	TRBJ2-3	few	TGCGCCAGCAGCTTCCTTCTGGCGGGGACTAGCACAGATACGCAGTATTTT	CASSFLLAGTSTDTQYF
NA	TRBV7-2	TRBJ2-5	few	TGTGCCAGCAGCTTACTTGGACAGCTTGGGGAGACCCAGTACTTC	CASSLLGQLGETQYF
TRBD1	TRBV4-1	TRBJ1-6	NA	TGCGCCAGCAGCCAAGGGGGGACAGGAGGCTCCTATAATTCACCCCTCCACTTT	CASSQGGTGGSYNSPLHF
TRBD2	TRBV20-1	TRBJ2-3	few	TGCAGTGCTAGAGATTTGACTAGCCAATTCACAGATACGCAGTATTTT	CSARDLTSQFTDTQYF
NA	TRBV12-3/TRBV12-4	TRBJ2-7	NA	TGTGCCAGCACCAAGGCAGCAGCAACCTCCTACGAGCAGTACTTC	CASTKAAATSYEQYF
TRBD1	TRBV29-1	TRBJ1-2	NA	TGCAGCGTTCAGGGGGCGTTTTTCTATGGCTACACCTTC	CSVQGAFFYGYTF
TRBD1	TRBV14	TRBJ2-5	NA	TGTGCCAGCAGCCCAACAGGGGGCCCAGAGACCCAGTACTTC	CASSPTGGPETQYF
TRBD1	TRBV28	TRBJ1-1	NA	TGTGCCAGCTTATTAGGGACAGCACCCGACACTGAAGCTTTCTTT	CASLLGTAPDTEAFF
TRBD2	TRBV6-1	TRBJ2-7	few	TGTGCCAGCAGTGTCAAGCGGGAGGGCTCACCCTACGAGCAGTACTTC	CASSVKREGSPYEQYF
TRBD2	TRBV4-1	TRBJ2-7	NA	TGCGCCAGCAGCCATCTAGCGGGACGGTACGAGCAGTACTTC	CASSHLAGRYEQYF
NA	TRBV5-1	TRBJ2-4	once	TGCGCCAGCGGGCCCCACGGTGGATACATTCAGTACTTC	CASGPHGGYIQYF
NA	TRBV5-1	TRBJ2-5	NA	TGCGCCAGCAGCGAGGGGAAAGGAGGGTCGCAACAGTACTTC	CASSEGKGGSQQYF
TRBD1	TRBV25-1	TRBJ1-1	NA	TGTGCCAGCAGTGGCCATTCGGGACAGGGGAACACTGAAGCTTTCTTT	CASSGHSGQGNTEAFF
NA	TRBV15	TRBJ2-1	NA	TGTGCCACCAGCAGAGGGGAAGGGAGTAGGGAGTTCTTC	CATSRGEGSREFF
TRBD2	TRBV5-1	TRBJ2-1	NA	TGCGCCAGCAGCTTGAAGGGACTAGCGGGGCCGGGGGAGCAGTTCTTC	CASSLKGLAGPGEQFF
TRBD2	TRBV7-3	TRBJ2-1	NA	TGTGCCAGCAGCCTACTAGGAGCGGGGGGAGACAATGAGCAGTTCTTC	CASSLLGAGGDNEQFF
NA	TRBV4-2	TRBJ2-7	NA	TGTGCCAGCAGCCAAGATCTCTCCAGGGTAACCCCCTACGAGCAGTACTTC	CASSQDLSRVTPYEQYF
NA	TRBV5-1	TRBJ2-6	few	TGCGCCAGCAGCTCCCTTCGATCCTCTGGGGCCAACGTCCTGACTTTC	CASSSLRSSGANVLTF
NA	TRBV6-6	TRBJ2-5	NA	TGTGCCAGCACCCACGGGGATCGGCGAGAGACCCAGTACTTC	CASTHGDRRETQYF
TRBD2	TRBV28	TRBJ2-7	few	TGTGCCAGTCGGGATAGCGGGACCTACGAGCAGTACTTC	CASRDSGTYEQYF
NA	TRBV6-6	TRBJ2-1	NA	TGTGCCAGCAGCGACGTTACGGCCAATGAGCAGTTCTTC	CASSDVTANEQFF
NA	TRBV5-1	TRBJ2-5	NA	TGCGCCAGCAGCTACGACGGACAGACCTTCCAAGAGACCCAGTACTTC	CASSYDGQTFQETQYF
TRBD2	TRBV5-1	TRBJ2-3	NA	TGCGCCAGCAGCCTGACTAGCGGGGGGATGGAGACGCAGTATTTT	CASSLTSGGMETQYF
TRBD1	TRBV14	TRBJ2-7	NA	TGTGCCAGCAGCCAAGTAACCGGGACAGGTTCCTACGAGCAGTACTTC	CASSQVTGTGSYEQYF
NA	TRBV12-3/TRBV12-4	TRBJ1-5	NA	TGTGCCAGCAGTCGCCACAGGAATAGCAATCAGCCCCAGCATTTT	CASSRHRNSNQPQHF
TRBD1	TRBV7-9	TRBJ2-5	NA	TGTGCCAGCAGCTCCGGGACAGGGAAGGTTGCGGAGACCCAGTACTTC	CASSSGTGKVAETQYF
NA	TRBV20-1	TRBJ2-5	once	TGCAGTGCTAAGATCGGAGAGACCCAGTACTTC	CSAKIGETQYF
TRBD2	TRBV5-1	TRBJ2-5	NA	TGCGCCAGCAGCGATGTGCGGGGGAAGAGAGAAGAGACCCAGTACTTC	CASSDVRGKREETQYF
NA	TRBV6-1	TRBJ2-6	NA	TGTGCCAGCAGTCCACACGACAGGCCCTCTGGGGCCAACGTCCTGACTTTC	CASSPHDRPSGANVLTF
NA	TRBV29-1	TRBJ2-6	few	TGCAGCGTTGGAATCTCTGGGGCCAACGTCCTGACTTTC	CSVGISGANVLTF
NA	TRBV7-9	TRBJ2-1	NA	TGTTCCAGCAGCTTTACGGATGAGCAGTTCTTC	CSSSFTDEQFF
TRBD2	TRBV25-1	TRBJ2-7	NA	TGTGCCAGCACTACACCACCCACAGGGACTAGTCCCTACGAGCAGTACTTC	CASTTPPTGTSPYEQYF
TRBD2	TRBV20-1	TRBJ2-5	NA	TGCAGTGCTAGAGCTTTGACTAGCTGGGTTGAGACCCAGTACTTC	CSARALTSWVETQYF
NA	TRBV5-1	TRBJ2-5	NA	TGCGCCAGCAGCTTCGGACGGGGTTGGGAGACCCAGTACTTC	CASSFGRGWETQYF
NA	TRBV5-1	TRBJ1-4	NA	TGCGCCAGCAGTCCGGGGAAAGGTCCGGGCAATGAAAAACTGTTTTTT	CASSPGKGPGNEKLFF
NA	TRBV7-6	TRBJ2-1	NA	TGTGCCAGCAGCTCCGGACAGGGACTAGCCTACAATGAGCAGTTCTTC	CASSSGQGLAYNEQFF
TRBD1	TRBV29-1	TRBJ2-5	NA	TGCAGCGTTGTCCAGGGGGTAGGAGGGACCCAGTACTTC	CSVVQGVGGTQYF
NA	TRBV12-3/TRBV12-4	TRBJ2-6	many	TGTGCCAGCAGTTCCAGAGGGTCTGGGGCCAACGTCCTGACTTTC	CASSSRGSGANVLTF
NA	TRBV20-1	TRBJ2-4	few	TGCAGTGCTAGAGATAGAGGAGGAGGAAACATTCAGTACTTC	CSARDRGGGNIQYF
TRBD1	TRBV25-1	TRBJ2-7	few	TGTGCCAGCAGTGACCTGGGACAGCGAAGCTCCTACGAGCAGTACTTC	CASSDLGQRSSYEQYF
TRBD2	TRBV29-1	TRBJ2-7	few	TGCAGCGCTGCGACTAGCGGAAGCTCCTACGAGCAGTACTTC	CSAATSGSSYEQYF